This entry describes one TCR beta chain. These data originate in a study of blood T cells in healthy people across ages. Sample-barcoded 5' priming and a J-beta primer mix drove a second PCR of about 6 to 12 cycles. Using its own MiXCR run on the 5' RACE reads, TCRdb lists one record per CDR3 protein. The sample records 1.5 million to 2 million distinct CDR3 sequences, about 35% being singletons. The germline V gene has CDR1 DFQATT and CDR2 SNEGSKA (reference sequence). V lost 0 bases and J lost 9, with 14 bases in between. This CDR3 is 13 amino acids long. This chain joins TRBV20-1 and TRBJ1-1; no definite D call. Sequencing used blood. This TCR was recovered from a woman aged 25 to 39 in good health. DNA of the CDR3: TGCAGTGCTAGAGATAATCCCGATTACCAAGCTTTCTTT. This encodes CSARDNPDYQAFF.